Each of the 14 T cell receptor beta chains below was sequenced from the same sample in a study of T cell responses to AZD1222 COVID-19 vaccine (dated by TCRdb to the early 2020s). The protocol used for the library was the immunoSEQ multiplex PCR assay. Not all clones reach the TCRdb copy of this immuneACCESS table, which keeps in-frame sequences only. Checked studies attribute under half of the gap to unresolved V genes and leave the rest unexplained. The sample table lists 140,000 to 150,000 clones, roughly 90% of them with a count of one. 4% of the sample goes to the ten largest clones. The time point label on this specimen signifies: about 28 days (+/-7) after the second vaccine dose. The sample was peripheral blood, taken 28 days after the second AZD1222 dose. These receptors all come from an adult who received the AZD1222 COVID-19 vaccine.

The chain is built from TRBV7-6 and TRBJ1-6; 8 bases agree with TRBD1. V lost 6 bases to trimming and J lost 5 bases; unmatched junction nucleotides: 6. The CDR3 has 15 amino acids. The germline CDR1 and CDR2 sequences are SGHVS and FNYEAQ. The CDR3 DNA is TGTGCCAGCAGTCTAGCAGGGGGCCATAATTCACCCCTCCACTTT. This encodes CASSLAGGHNSPLHF.

The chain has TRBV9 and TRBJ1-2; 8 bases fit TRBD1. From germline, CDR1 is SGDLS and CDR2 YYNGEE. The ends lost 5 bases at V and 1 base at J; junction bases unmatched: 10. The CDR3 loop spans 16 amino acids. The CDR3 DNA sequence: TGTGCCAGCAGTGGACAGGGTCTCCATCTTAACTATGGCTACACCTTC. Its translation: CASSGQGLHLNYGYTF.

V gene TRBV27 combines with J gene TRBJ2-2, with unresolved D. V lost 3 bases and J 0 bases, leaving 11 bases between the germline ends. The CDR3 has 16 amino acids. Germline CDR1 and CDR2: MNHEY and SMNVEV (reference sequence). CDR3 in DNA: TGTGCCAGCAGTTTGATCGAGAGAGCGAACACCGGGGAGCTGTTTTTT. Translated, it gives CASSLIERANTGELFF.

The chain is built from TRBV10-3 and TRBJ1-3; no reliable D call. The CDR3 spans 15 residues. The ends were cut back, 0 bases at V and 1 base at J, with 7 bases in the middle. Germline CDR1 and CDR2: ENHRY and SYGVKD. CDR3 coding DNA: TGTGCCATCAGTGAGTCGCCCTATTCTGGAAACACCATATATTTT. Translated: CAISESPYSGNTIYF.

The table lists this clone with a count of one. This CDR3 is CASYDGRSYEQYF. CDR3 bases: TGTGCCAGCTATGACGGACGTTCCTACGAGCAGTACTTC. The genes are TRBV6-5 and TRBJ2-7; D gene ambiguous. Per the germline V gene, CDR1 is MNHEY and CDR2 is SVGAGI. The CDR3 spans 13 residues. V lost 8 bases, J lost 1 base, and 12 bases lay in between.

V gene TRBV7-2 combines with J gene TRBJ2-5; 14 bases agree with TRBD2. The length of the CDR3 is 17 residues. Germline V gene data show CDR1 as SGHTA and CDR2 as FQGNSA. The V segment lost 5 bases and the J segment 3 bases; nucleotides outside the gene matches: 8. DNA of the CDR3: TGTGCCAGCAGCCACGGACTAGCGGGGGGACGCGAAGAGACCCAGTACTTC. It encodes CASSHGLAGGREETQYF.

V is TRBV6-2 or TRBV6-3 and J is TRBJ2-7; tentatively, D is TRBD2 (7 bases). Trimming left V 2 bases short and J 3 bases short, with 17 bases between. This CDR3 is built from 16 residues. From germline, CDR1 is MNHEY and CDR2 SVGEGT. The CDR3 DNA sequence: TGTGCCAGCAGTTACCCACGGGGGGCTGTCGACTACGAGCAGTACTTC. Its translation: CASSYPRGAVDYEQYF.

V usage is TRBV7-8 and J usage is TRBJ1-4; a weak D match, TRBD1 (5 bases). CDR1 SGHVS and CDR2 FQNEAQ come from the germline V gene. CDR3 length equals 16 residues. The V and J ends lost 5 bases and 5 bases respectively, with 18 bases between them. The CDR3 coding sequence is TGTGCCAGCAGCCCCTGGAGGCAGGGACGAAATGAAAAACTGTTTTTT. It encodes CASSPWRQGRNEKLFF.

The V gene is TRBV12-5, the J gene TRBJ1-4, with unresolved D. V was cut by 7 bases and J by 7 bases, with 13 bases left in between. CDR1 is LGHNT, CDR2 FRNRAP, per germline. This CDR3 is built from 13 residues. DNA of the CDR3: TGTGCTAGTGCCCGGTCCCCCCGTGAAAAACTGTTTTTT. Translating gives CASARSPREKLFF.

The chain carries TRBV5-1 and TRBJ1-2; 7 bases fit TRBD1. CDR1 is SGHRS and CDR2 is YFSETQ in the germline V gene. CDR3 length: 14 residues. V trimming: 5 bases; J trimming: 6 bases; junction bases outside the gene matches: 10. CDR3 coding DNA: TGCGCCAGCAGTTTTGGACAGGCCGCAAATGGCTACACCTTC. This sequence encodes CASSFGQAANGYTF.

The chain carries TRBV6-4 and TRBJ1-4, with 8 bases aligning to TRBD1. The CDR3 sequence is 19 residues long. The V gene's germline CDR1 is MRHNA and CDR2 SNTAGT. V lost 6 bases, J lost 4 bases, and 19 bases stayed unmatched. The CDR3 is CASRYRTGSVRGVNEKLFF. The CDR3 coding sequence is TGTGCCAGCAGATACAGGACAGGGTCTGTTCGCGGGGTTAATGAAAAACTGTTTTTT.

This chain connects TRBV7-6 to TRBJ2-3, with 7 bases matching TRBD2. V lost 2 bases and J lost 2; bases outside the gene matches: 13. This CDR3 has 18 amino acids. The germline gives CDR1 SGHVS, CDR2 FNYEAQ. CDR3 in DNA: TGTGCCAGCAGCTTATCGGGAATTGCAGGGAGGGTCACAGATACGCAGTATTTT. The encoded protein is CASSLSGIAGRVTDTQYF.

V and J are TRBV7-2 and TRBJ1-2; D is ambiguous. This CDR3 is built from 13 residues. The germline CDR1 and CDR2 sequences are SGHTA and FQGNSA. The V and J ends lost 0 bases and 8 bases respectively, with 10 bases between them. The CDR3 DNA reads TGTGCCAGCAGCTTAGCGTTGGATGGGGGCTACACCTTC. Protein product: CASSLALDGGYTF.

This chain uses TRBV12-3 or TRBV12-4 with TRBJ1-2; TRBD1 matches at 9 bases. The CDR3 runs 12 residues. V was clipped by 6 bases and J by 8 bases; unmatched bases: 4. CDR3 in amino acids: CASRWTGAGYTF. The CDR3 DNA sequence: TGTGCCAGCAGATGGACAGGGGCCGGCTACACCTTC.